These 14 T cell receptor beta chains share one sample of origin, sequenced in a study of PD-L1 blockade in urothelial cancer. This table comes from immunoSEQ multiplex PCR, and its TCRdb copy is limited to in-frame clones, with some not included. The sample gives some 47,000 clones, roughly four fifths of which show up once; about 3.3% is in the top ten. Sequences were derived from PBMCs, sampled around atezolizumab (anti-PD-L1) treatment. These receptors all stem from a man between 65 and 85 years old with urothelial cancer.

The chain employs TRBV5-1 and TRBJ2-1, with 13 bases aligning to TRBD2. This CDR3 spans 17 amino acids. V lost 6 bases and J lost 12; bases outside the gene matches: 18. Germline V lookup: CDR1 SGHRS, CDR2 YFSETQ. CDR3 amino acids: CASTLGTSGKDRAGQFF. DNA for the CDR3: TGCGCCAGCACCCTGGGGACTAGCGGGAAGGATAGGGCAGGGCAGTTCTTC.

This clone has only one observation. This chain links TRBV5-1 with TRBJ2-5; D possibly corresponds to TRBD1 (6 bases). CDR3 length equals 14 residues. CDR1 and CDR2 (germline): SGHRS, YFSETQ. Deletions cut 4 bases from V and 5 bases from J, with 15 bases between. The CDR3: CASSLTGLRETQYF. DNA of the CDR3: TGCGCCAGCAGCCTAACAGGGCTCCGGGAGACCCAGTACTTC. The entire variable domain, with the rest obtained from reference TRBV5-1 and TRBJ2-5, is as follows: KAGVTQTPRYLIKTRGQQVTLSCSPISGHRSVSWYQQTPGQGLQFLFEYFSETQRNKGNFPGRFSGRQFSNSRSEMNVSTLELGDSALYLCASSLTGLRETQYFGPGTRLLVL.

This CDR3 is CASSPEPWLAGETQYF. DNA of the CDR3: TGTGCCAGCTCGCCAGAACCGTGGCTCGCGGGGGAGACCCAGTACTTC. The chain employs TRBV18 and TRBJ2-5; D might be TRBD2 (6 bases). This CDR3 has 16 amino acids. In germline, CDR1 is KGHSH, CDR2 LQKENI. The ends were cut back, 6 bases at V and 5 bases at J, with 22 bases in the middle.

This chain joins TRBV5-4 and TRBJ2-5, with D possibly TRBD1 on 6 matching bases. Germline-derived CDR1 and CDR2 are SGHNT and YYREEE (reference sequence). The CDR3 runs to 15 residues. V lost 2 bases to trimming and J lost 4 bases, with 15 bases between them. CDR3 sequence (DNA): TGTGCCAGCAGCTTCGGGGACACCCAGGGAGAGACCCAGTACTTC. Translation: CASSFGDTQGETQYF.

This clone was found a few times. This chain joins TRBV7-8 and TRBJ2-7; D perhaps matches TRBD1 (5 bases). Between the trimmed V and J ends, which lost 5 bases and 3 bases, there was a span of 11 bases. Germline V CDR1 and CDR2: SGHVS, FQNEAQ. CDR3 length: 13 residues. The CDR3 nucleotides read TGTGCCAGCAGCCAGGACACCCTCTACGAGCAGTACTTC. It specifies CASSQDTLYEQYF. Together with reference TRBV7-8 and TRBJ2-7, the CDR3 gives the full variable domain: GAGVSQSPRYKVAKRGQDVALRCDPISGHVSLFWYQQALGQGPEFLTYFQNEAQLDKSGLPSDRFFAERPEGSVSTLKIQRTQQEDSAVYLCASSQDTLYEQYFGPGTRLTVT.

The chain recombines TRBV28 with TRBJ1-2, with 9 bases matching TRBD1. Trimming at V came to 5 bases and at J to 4 bases, leaving 8 bases not matched to a gene. There are 15 residues in the CDR3. Germline V gene sequence: CDR1 MDHEN, CDR2 SYDVKM. The CDR3 spells CASSRQGESPYGYTF. CDR3 DNA sequence: TGTGCCAGCAGTAGACAGGGGGAGAGCCCCTATGGCTACACCTTC.

CDR3 sequence (DNA): TGTGCCAGCAGCTTAAGCGGGAACACTGAAGCTTTCTTT. Translation gives CASSLSGNTEAFF. V usage is TRBV7-3 and J usage is TRBJ1-1; no reliable D call. Trimming removed 1 base from V and 1 base from J, with 4 bases in between. The CDR3 runs to 13 residues. Germline assignment: CDR1 SGHTA and CDR2 FQGTGA.

V gene TRBV6-1 combines with J gene TRBJ1-5, with D unresolved. This CDR3 spans 14 amino acids. The ends were cut back, 9 bases at V and 1 base at J, with 13 bases in the middle. The germline V gene has CDR1 MNHNS and CDR2 SASEGT. CDR3 DNA sequence: TGTGCCAGTTCCCCTAGTGGAAGCAATCAGCCCCAGCATTTT. Protein: CASSPSGSNQPQHF.

This clone was counted a single time. The rearrangement joins TRBV9 to TRBJ2-1; 7 nucleotides line up with TRBD2. Germline CDR1 and CDR2: SGDLS and YYNGEE. The CDR3 spans 16 residues. V was clipped by 0 bases and J by 0 bases; unmatched bases: 3. The CDR3 DNA reads as TGTGCCAGCAGCGTAGTTGGGGGGGGCTCCTACAATGAGCAGTTCTTC. Translation: CASSVVGGGSYNEQFF.

The DNA for the CDR3 is TGTGCCAGCAGCCACAGCGGGAGAGTCACAGATACGCAGTATTTT. Amino acids: CASSHSGRVTDTQYF. The rearrangement uses TRBV4-2 and TRBJ2-3; 8 nucleotides agree with TRBD2. V shed 3 bases, J shed 2 bases, and the junction held 4 bases outside the gene matches. Germline CDR1 and CDR2: LGHNA and YNFKEQ. The CDR3 spans 15 residues.

The chain employs TRBV10-3 and TRBJ1-1, with 8 bases lining up with TRBD1. Germline V gene lookup returns CDR1 ENHRY and CDR2 SYGVKD. V trimming: 6 bases; J trimming: 4 bases; junction bases outside the gene matches: 4. The CDR3 has 13 amino acids. CDR3 region: CAIRTGVGTEAFF. The CDR3 region has the DNA TGTGCCATCAGGACAGGGGTGGGCACTGAAGCTTTCTTT.

The rearrangement uses TRBV19 and TRBJ2-3; possible D gene TRBD2, 6 bases. The CDR3 is made up of 13 amino acids. V was pared by 2 bases and J by 8 bases, with 11 bases between. Germline lookup yields CDR1 LNHDA and CDR2 SQIVND (reference sequence). CDR3 in DNA: TGTGCCAGTAGTATAAACGGGGAGGCTACGCAGTATTTT. This translates into CASSINGEATQYF.

The chain is built from TRBV6-5 and TRBJ2-7; TRBD2 matches 9 bases. After removal of 1 base from V and 2 bases from J, the junction contained 3 bases not matched to a gene. The CDR3 is 15 amino acids. Germline V gene lookup returns CDR1 MNHEY and CDR2 SVGAGI. CDR3 nucleotide sequence: TGTGCCAGCAGTTACTACCTAGCGGGAACCTACGAGCAGTACTTC. This translates into CASSYYLAGTYEQYF.

The chain carries TRBV5-1 and TRBJ2-1; 8 bases line up with TRBD2. Germline values: CDR1 SGHRS, CDR2 YFSETQ. The CDR3 length is 15 residues. V dropped 0 bases and J dropped 9; count of bases not matched to a gene: 8. The chain's CDR3 is CASSLERLASVEQFF. CDR3 bases: TGCGCCAGCAGCTTGGAGAGACTAGCGTCGGTTGAGCAGTTCTTC. Looking up the rest from reference TRBV5-1 and TRBJ2-1 gives the full variable domain: KAGVTQTPRYLIKTRGQQVTLSCSPISGHRSVSWYQQTPGQGLQFLFEYFSETQRNKGNFPGRFSGRQFSNSRSEMNVSTLELGDSALYLCASSLERLASVEQFFGPGTRLTVL.